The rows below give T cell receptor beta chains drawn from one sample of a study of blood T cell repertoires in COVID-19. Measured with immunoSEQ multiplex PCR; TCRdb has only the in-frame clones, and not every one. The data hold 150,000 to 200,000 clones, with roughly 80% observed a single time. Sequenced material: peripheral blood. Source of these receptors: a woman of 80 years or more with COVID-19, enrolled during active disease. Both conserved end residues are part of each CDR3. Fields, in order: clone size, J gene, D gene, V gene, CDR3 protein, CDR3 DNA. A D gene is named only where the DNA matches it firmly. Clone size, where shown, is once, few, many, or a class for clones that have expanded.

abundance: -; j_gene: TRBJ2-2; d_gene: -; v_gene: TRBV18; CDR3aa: CASSPRELNTGELFF; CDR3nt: TGTGCCAGCTCACCAAGAGAGTTAAACACCGGGGAGCTGTTTTTT
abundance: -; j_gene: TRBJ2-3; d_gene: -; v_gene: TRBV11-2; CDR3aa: CASSLGGGGWSTDTQYF; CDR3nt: TGTGCCAGCAGCTTAGGAGGAGGGGGCTGGAGCACAGATACGCAGTATTTT
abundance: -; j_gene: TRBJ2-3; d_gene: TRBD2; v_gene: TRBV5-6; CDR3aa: CASSRGRGTGTDTQYF; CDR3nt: TGTGCCAGCAGCCGAGGGCGGGGGACCGGCACAGATACGCAGTATTTT
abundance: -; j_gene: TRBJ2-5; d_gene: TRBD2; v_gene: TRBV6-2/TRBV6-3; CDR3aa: CASSYLAGVVGTQYF; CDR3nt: TGTGCCAGCAGTTACTTAGCGGGGGTTGTAGGGACCCAGTACTTC
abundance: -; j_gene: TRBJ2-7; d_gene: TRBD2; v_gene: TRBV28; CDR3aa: CASSILGTSGGPAYEQYF; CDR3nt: TGTGCCAGCAGCATCCTCGGGACTAGCGGGGGACCCGCCTACGAGCAGTACTTC
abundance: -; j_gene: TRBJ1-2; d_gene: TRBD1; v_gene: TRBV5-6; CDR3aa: CASSWRQGGNYGYTF; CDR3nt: TGTGCCAGCAGCTGGAGACAGGGGGGAAACTATGGCTACACCTTC
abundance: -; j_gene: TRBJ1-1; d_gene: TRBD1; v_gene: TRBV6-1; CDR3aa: CASSDGTGDMNTEAFF; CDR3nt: TGTGCCAGCAGTGACGGGACAGGGGACATGAACACTGAAGCTTTCTTT
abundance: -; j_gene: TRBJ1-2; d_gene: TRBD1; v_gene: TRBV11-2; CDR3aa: CASSLAGGGAYGYTF; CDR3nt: TGTGCCAGCAGCTTAGCTGGAGGGGGCGCGTATGGCTACACCTTC
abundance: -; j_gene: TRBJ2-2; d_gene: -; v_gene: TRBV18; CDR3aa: CASSPARGNTGELFF; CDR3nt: TGTGCCAGCTCACCGGCGAGAGGGAACACCGGGGAGCTGTTTTTT
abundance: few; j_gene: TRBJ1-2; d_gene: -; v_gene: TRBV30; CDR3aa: CAWSGRANYGYTF; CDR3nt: TGTGCCTGGAGCGGCAGGGCTAACTATGGCTACACCTTC
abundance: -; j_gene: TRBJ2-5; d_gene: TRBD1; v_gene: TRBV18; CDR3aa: CASSPSTGGMKTQYF; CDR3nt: TGTGCCAGCTCACCTTCGACAGGGGGAATGAAGACCCAGTACTTC
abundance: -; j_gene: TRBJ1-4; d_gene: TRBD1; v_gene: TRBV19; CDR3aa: CASSNVGQPGKLFF; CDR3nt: TGTGCCAGTAGTAACGTGGGACAGCCAGGAAAACTGTTTTTT
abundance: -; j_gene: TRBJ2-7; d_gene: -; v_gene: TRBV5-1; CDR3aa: CASSPFGLSYEQYF; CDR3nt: TGCGCCAGCAGCCCCTTTGGGCTCTCCTACGAGCAGTACTTC
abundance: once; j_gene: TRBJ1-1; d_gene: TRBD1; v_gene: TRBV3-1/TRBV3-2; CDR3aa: CASSQPGTGGEAFF; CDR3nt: TGTGCCAGCAGCCAACCTGGGACAGGGGGTGAAGCTTTCTTT
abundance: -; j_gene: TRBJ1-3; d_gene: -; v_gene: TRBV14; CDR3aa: CASSQARLRNTIYF; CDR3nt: TGTGCCAGCAGCCAAGCGCGGTTGAGAAACACCATATATTTT
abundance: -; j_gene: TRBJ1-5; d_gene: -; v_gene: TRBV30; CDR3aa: CAWSEGGMGNQPQHF; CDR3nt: TGTGCCTGGAGTGAGGGAGGCATGGGCAATCAGCCCCAGCATTTT
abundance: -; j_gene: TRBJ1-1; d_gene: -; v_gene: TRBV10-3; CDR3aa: CAMSQALNTEAFF; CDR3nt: TGTGCCATGAGTCAGGCCCTGAACACTGAAGCTTTCTTT
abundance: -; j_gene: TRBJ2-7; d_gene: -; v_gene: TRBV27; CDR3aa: CASSPRARHYEQYF; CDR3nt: TGTGCCAGCAGTCCCCGAGCCCGACACTACGAGCAGTACTTC
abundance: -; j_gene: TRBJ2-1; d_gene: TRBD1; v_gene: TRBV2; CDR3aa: CASISDRVNNEQFF; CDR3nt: TGTGCCAGCATATCTGACAGGGTAAACAATGAGCAGTTCTTC
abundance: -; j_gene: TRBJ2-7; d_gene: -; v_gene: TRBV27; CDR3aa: CASSLRGEGDEQYF; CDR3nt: TGTGCCAGCAGTTTGAGGGGGGAGGGAGACGAGCAGTACTTC
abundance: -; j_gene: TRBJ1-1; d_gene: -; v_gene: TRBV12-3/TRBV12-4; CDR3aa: CASSLATSTEAFF; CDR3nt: TGTGCCAGCAGTTTAGCTACGAGCACTGAAGCTTTCTTT
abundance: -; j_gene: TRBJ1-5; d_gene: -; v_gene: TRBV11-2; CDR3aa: CASSLSGGFNQPQHF; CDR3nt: TGTGCCAGCAGCCTATCGGGAGGGTTCAATCAGCCCCAGCATTTT
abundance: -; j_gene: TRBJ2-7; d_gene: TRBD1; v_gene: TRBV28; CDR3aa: CASSSGQASHEQYF; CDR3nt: TGTGCCAGCAGTTCGGGACAGGCATCCCACGAGCAGTACTTC
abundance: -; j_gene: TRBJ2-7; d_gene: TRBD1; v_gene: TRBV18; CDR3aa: CASSPPGQGFYEQYF; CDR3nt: TGTGCCAGCTCACCTCCGGGACAGGGCTTCTACGAGCAGTACTTC
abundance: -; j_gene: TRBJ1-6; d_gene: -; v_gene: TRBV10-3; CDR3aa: CAIRDTGDSPLHF; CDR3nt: TGTGCCATACGCGACACCGGCGATTCACCCCTCCACTTT
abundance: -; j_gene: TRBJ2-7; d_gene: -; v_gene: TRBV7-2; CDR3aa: CASSNRVGEQYF; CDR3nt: TGTGCCAGCAGCAACAGGGTAGGGGAGCAGTACTTC
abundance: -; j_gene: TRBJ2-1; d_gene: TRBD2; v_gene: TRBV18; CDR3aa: CASSSPGLAGGRDYNEQFF; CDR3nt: TGTGCCAGCTCATCCCCGGGACTAGCGGGAGGGAGGGACTACAATGAGCAGTTCTTC
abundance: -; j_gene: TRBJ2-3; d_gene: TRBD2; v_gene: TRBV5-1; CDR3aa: CASSLGGLAPTDTQYF; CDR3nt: TGCGCCAGCAGCTTGGGAGGACTAGCCCCCACAGATACGCAGTATTTT
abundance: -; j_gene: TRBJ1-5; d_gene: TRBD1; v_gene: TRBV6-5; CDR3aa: CASSNQGANQPQHF; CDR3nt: TGTGCCAGCAGTAACCAGGGGGCCAATCAGCCCCAGCATTTT
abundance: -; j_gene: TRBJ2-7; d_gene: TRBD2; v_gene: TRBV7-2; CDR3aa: CASSLSGGGAPYEQYF; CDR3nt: TGTGCCAGCAGCTTATCCGGCGGGGGGGCGCCCTACGAGCAGTACTTC
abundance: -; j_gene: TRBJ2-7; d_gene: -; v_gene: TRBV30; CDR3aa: CAWSVLGRGLTYEQYF; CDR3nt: TGTGCCTGGAGTGTACTTGGGCGGGGGCTTACCTACGAGCAGTACTTC
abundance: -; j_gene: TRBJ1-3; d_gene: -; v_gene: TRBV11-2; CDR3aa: CASSGGFDTISGNTIYF; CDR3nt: TGTGCCAGCAGCGGAGGTTTCGATACAATCTCTGGAAACACCATATATTTT
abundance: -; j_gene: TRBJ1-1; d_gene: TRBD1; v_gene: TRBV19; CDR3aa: CASSLRTGAGVAFF; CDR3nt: TGTGCCAGTAGTCTACGGACAGGGGCCGGTGTAGCTTTCTTT
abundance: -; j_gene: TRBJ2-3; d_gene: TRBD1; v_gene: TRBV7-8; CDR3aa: CASSLSGTGVSDTQYF; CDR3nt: TGTGCCAGCAGCTTATCCGGGACAGGGGTCTCAGATACGCAGTATTTT
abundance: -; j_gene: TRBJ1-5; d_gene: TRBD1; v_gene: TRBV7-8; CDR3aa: CASSLDRDQPQHF; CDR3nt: TGTGCCAGCAGCTTGGACAGGGATCAGCCCCAGCATTTT
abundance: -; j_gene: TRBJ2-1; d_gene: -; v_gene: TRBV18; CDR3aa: CASSPSTGMNEQFF; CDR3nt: TGTGCCAGCTCACCAAGTACAGGGATGAATGAGCAGTTCTTC
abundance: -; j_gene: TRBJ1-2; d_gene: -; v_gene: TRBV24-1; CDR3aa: CATSEGRGNYGYTF; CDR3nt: TGTGCCACCAGTGAGGGCCGGGGTAACTATGGCTACACCTTC
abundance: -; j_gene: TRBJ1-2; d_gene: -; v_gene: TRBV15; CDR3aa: CATSRDYWGGPYGYTF; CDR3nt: TGTGCCACCAGCAGAGATTATTGGGGGGGGCCCTATGGCTACACCTTC
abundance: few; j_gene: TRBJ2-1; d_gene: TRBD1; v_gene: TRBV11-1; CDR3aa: CASSSRDRAYNEQFF; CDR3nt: TGTGCCAGCAGCTCCCGGGACAGGGCCTACAATGAGCAGTTCTTC
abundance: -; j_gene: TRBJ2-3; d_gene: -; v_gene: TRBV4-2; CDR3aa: CASSQDGSAGTDTQYF; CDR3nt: TGTGCCAGCAGCCAAGATGGGTCCGCGGGCACAGATACGCAGTATTTT
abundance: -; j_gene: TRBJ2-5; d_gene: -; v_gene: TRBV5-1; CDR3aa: CASSPGRETQYF; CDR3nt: TGCGCCAGCAGTCCAGGGAGGGAGACCCAGTACTTC
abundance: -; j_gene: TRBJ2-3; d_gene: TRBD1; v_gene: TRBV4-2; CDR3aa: CASSQDWDSGPTDTQYF; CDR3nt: TGTGCCAGCAGCCAAGACTGGGACAGCGGCCCCACAGATACGCAGTATTTT
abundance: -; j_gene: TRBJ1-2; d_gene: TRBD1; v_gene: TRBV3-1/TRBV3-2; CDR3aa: CASSHKVGRDSEFNYGYTF; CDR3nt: TGTGCCAGCAGCCATAAAGTGGGACGGGACAGCGAGTTTAACTATGGCTACACCTTC
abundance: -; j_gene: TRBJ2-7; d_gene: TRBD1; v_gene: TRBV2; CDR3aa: CASREQGANSYEQYF; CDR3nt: TGTGCCAGCAGGGAACAGGGGGCGAACTCCTACGAGCAGTACTTC
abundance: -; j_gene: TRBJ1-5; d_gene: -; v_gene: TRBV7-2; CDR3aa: CASSLIGKGNQPQHF; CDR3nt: TGTGCCAGCAGCTTGATCGGGAAAGGCAATCAGCCCCAGCATTTT
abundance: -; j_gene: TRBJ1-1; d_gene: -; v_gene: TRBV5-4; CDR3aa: CASSLASNTEAFF; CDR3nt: TGTGCCAGCAGCTTGGCCTCGAACACTGAAGCTTTCTTT
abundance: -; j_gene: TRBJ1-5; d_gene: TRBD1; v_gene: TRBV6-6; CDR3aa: CASSFETGGIGQPQHF; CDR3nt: TGTGCCAGCAGTTTCGAAACAGGGGGCATTGGTCAGCCCCAGCATTTT
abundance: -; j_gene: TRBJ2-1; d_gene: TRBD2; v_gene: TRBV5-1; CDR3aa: CASSSTLAGGGNEQFF; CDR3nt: TGCGCCAGCAGCTCCACCCTAGCGGGAGGGGGAAATGAGCAGTTCTTC
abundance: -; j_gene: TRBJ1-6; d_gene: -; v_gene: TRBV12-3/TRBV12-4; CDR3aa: CASSLGGALHF; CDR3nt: TGTGCCAGCAGTTTAGGGGGGGCCCTCCACTTT
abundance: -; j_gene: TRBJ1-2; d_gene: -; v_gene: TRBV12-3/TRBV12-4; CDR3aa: CASTDWGKGYTF; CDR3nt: TGTGCCAGCACCGATTGGGGCAAGGGCTACACCTTC
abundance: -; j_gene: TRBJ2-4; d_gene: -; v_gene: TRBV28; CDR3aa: CASSSRTNYIQYF; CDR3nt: TGTGCCAGCAGTTCTAGGACTAATTATATTCAGTACTTC
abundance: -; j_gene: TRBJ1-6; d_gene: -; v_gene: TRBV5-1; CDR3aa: CASSLDGWNYNSPLHF; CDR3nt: TGCGCCAGCAGCTTAGACGGGTGGAACTATAATTCACCCCTCCACTTT
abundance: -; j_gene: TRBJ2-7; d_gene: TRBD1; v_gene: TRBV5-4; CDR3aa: CASSLDRDRGLVEYF; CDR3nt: TGTGCCAGCAGCCTTGATCGGGACAGGGGCCTTGTAGAGTACTTC
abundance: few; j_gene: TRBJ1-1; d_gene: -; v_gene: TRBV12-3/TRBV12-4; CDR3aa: CASSPLPDTEAFF; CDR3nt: TGTGCCAGCAGTCCCCTACCCGACACTGAAGCTTTCTTT
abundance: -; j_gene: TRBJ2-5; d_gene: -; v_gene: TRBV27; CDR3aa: CASSLRGGQETQYF; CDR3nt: TGTGCCAGCAGTTTAAGGGGGGGTCAGGAGACCCAGTACTTC
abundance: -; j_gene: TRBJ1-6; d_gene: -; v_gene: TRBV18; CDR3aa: CASSPSGGGQWDSPLHF; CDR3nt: TGTGCCAGCTCACCGTCAGGCGGGGGCCAGTGGGATTCACCCCTCCACTTT
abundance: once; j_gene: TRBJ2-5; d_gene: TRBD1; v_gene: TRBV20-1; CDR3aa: CSASTRGRETQYF; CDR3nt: TGCAGTGCCAGTACTAGGGGGCGGGAGACCCAGTACTTC